This T cell receptor beta chain derives from a study of a mutant IDH1 vaccine in newly diagnosed glioma. Study-level information: Vaccines were begun 4-6 weeks after radiotherapy alone, or with temozolomide cycles. Previous treatment comprised radiotherapy, temozolomide, or both, mostly both. Study-wide results and caveats: Seemingly, top peripheral T cell clonotype changes bore no relation to pseudoprogression.

Sequencing was performed with immunoSEQ multiplex PCR; in TCRdb, only in-frame clones are kept and a portion is missing. The table records 35,000 to 40,000 clones, 84% of them present only once. Concerning this clone: The antigen remains unidentified.

The time point: week 11, during vaccination. Vaccinated patients received 300 ug of mutant IDH1 20-mer peptide per dose, with topical imiquimod. Trimming at V came to 3 bases and at J to 3 bases, leaving 8 bases not matched to a gene. The CDR3 sequence is 16 residues long. CDR1 is SGHTA, CDR2 FQGNSA, per germline. The clonotype originates from a man aged 40-55 years with glioma. The chain couples TRBV7-2 to TRBJ1-5; 7 bases are shared with TRBD1. Specimen: PBMCs, collected from a glioma patient whose treatment included an IDH1 peptide vaccine. The CDR3 region is CASSFWGRGDNQPQHF. CDR3 nucleotide sequence: TGTGCCAGCAGCTTTTGGGGCAGGGGGGACAATCAGCCCCAGCATTTT.